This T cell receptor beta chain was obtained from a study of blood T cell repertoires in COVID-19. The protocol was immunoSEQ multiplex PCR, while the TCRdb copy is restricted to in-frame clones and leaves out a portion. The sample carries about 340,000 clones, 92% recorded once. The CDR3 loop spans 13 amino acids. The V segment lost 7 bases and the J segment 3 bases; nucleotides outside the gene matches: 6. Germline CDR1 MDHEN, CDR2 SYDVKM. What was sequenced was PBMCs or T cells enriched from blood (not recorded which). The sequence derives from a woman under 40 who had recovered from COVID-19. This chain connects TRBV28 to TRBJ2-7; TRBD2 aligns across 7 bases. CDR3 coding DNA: TGTGCCAGCACCCTGAGGGAGGGCTACGAGCAGTACTTC. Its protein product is CASTLREGYEQYF.